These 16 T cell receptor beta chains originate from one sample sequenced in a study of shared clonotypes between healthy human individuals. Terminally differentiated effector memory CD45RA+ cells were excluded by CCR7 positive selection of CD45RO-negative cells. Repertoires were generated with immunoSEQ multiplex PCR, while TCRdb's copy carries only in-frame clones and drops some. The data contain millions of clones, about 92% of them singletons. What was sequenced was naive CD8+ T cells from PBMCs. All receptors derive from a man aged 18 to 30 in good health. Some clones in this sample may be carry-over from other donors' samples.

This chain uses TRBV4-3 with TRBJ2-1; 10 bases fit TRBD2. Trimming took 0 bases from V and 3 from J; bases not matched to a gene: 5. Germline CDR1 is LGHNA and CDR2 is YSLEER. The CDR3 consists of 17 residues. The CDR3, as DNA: TGCGCCAGCAGCCAAGATCTCGCTAGCGGGAGCTACAATGAGCAGTTCTTC. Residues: CASSQDLASGSYNEQFF.

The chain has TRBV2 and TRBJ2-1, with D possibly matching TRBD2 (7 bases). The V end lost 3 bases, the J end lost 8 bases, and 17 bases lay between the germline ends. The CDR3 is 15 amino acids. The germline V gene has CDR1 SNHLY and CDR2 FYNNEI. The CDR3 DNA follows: TGTGCCAGCAGTGATCGGGGGGCAGTTTTGCATGAGCAGTTCTTC. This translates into CASSDRGAVLHEQFF. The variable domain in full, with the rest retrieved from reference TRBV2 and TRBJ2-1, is EPEVTQTPSHQVTQMGQEVILRCVPISNHLYFYWYRQILGQKVEFLVSFYNNEISEKSEIFDDQFSVERPDGSNFTLKIRSTKLEDSAMYFCASSDRGAVLHEQFFGPGTRLTVL.

In DNA, the CDR3 is TGTGCCTGGAGTGTACCTAGCGGGAGGGTTTTACCCGGGGAGCTGTTTTTT. The encoded protein is CAWSVPSGRVLPGELFF. The J gene is TRBJ2-2, the V gene TRBV30; 12 bases are shared with TRBD2. This CDR3 spans 17 amino acids. Germline trimming cut 0 bases from V and 6 bases from J; bases unmatched to any gene: 8. Per the germline V gene, CDR1 is GTSNPN and CDR2 is SVGIG (reference sequence).

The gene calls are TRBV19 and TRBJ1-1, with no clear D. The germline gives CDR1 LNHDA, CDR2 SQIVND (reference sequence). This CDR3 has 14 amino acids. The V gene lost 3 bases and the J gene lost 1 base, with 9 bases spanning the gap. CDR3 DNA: TGTGCCAGTAGTATCAGGAATTCGAACACTGAAGCTTTCTTT. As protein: CASSIRNSNTEAFF.

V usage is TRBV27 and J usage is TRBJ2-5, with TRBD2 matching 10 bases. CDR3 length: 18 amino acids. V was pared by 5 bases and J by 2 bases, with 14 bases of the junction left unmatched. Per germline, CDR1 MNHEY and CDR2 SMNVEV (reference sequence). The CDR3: CASSLRGLAGADQETQYF. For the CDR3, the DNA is TGTGCCAGCAGTCTTAGGGGGCTAGCGGGAGCTGATCAAGAGACCCAGTACTTC.

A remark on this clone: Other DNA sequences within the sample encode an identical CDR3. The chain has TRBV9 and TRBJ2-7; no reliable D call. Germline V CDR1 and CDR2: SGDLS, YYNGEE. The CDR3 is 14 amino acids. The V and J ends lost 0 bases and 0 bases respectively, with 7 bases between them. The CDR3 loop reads CASSVEGSSYEQYF. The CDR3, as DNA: TGTGCCAGCAGCGTAGAAGGAAGCTCCTACGAGCAGTACTTC.

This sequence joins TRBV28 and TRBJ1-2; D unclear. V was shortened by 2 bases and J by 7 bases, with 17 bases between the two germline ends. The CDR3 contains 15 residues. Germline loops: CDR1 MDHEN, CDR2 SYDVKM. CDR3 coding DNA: TGTGCCAGCAGTTTAGTGCTTCACCAACGGGGTGGCTACACCTTC. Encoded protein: CASSLVLHQRGGYTF.

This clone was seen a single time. CDR3 coding DNA: TGTGCCAGTAGTCTCTCTCCCAGACAGGGGGTGGTCCACGAGCAGTACTTC. Translating gives CASSLSPRQGVVHEQYF. The V gene is TRBV19, the J gene TRBJ2-7, with 9 nucleotides matching TRBD1. CDR1 and CDR2 from the germline V gene are LNHDA and SQIVND (reference sequence). V lost 5 bases to trimming and J lost 5 bases; unmatched junction nucleotides: 16. This CDR3 has 17 residues.

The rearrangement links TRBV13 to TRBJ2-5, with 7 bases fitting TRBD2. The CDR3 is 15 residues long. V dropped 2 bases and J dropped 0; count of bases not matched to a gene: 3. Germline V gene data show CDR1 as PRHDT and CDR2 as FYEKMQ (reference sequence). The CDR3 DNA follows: TGTGCCAGCAGCTTACGGGGGGAGTACCAAGAGACCCAGTACTTC. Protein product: CASSLRGEYQETQYF.

CDR3 sequence reads: CASSTSGSINEQFF. The CDR3 DNA sequence: TGTGCCAGCAGCACTAGCGGGAGTATCAATGAGCAGTTCTTC. V and J are TRBV9 and TRBJ2-1, with 11 nucleotides matching TRBD2. Germline V gives CDR1 SGDLS, CDR2 YYNGEE. V trimming: 4 bases; J trimming: 6 bases; junction bases outside the gene matches: 3. The length of the CDR3 is 14 residues.

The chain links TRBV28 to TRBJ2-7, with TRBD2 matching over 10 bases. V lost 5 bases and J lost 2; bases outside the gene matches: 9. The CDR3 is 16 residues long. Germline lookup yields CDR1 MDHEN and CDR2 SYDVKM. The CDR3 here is CASSRPRLAGTYEQYF. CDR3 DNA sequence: TGTGCCAGCAGTCGCCCCAGACTAGCGGGCACCTACGAGCAGTACTTC.

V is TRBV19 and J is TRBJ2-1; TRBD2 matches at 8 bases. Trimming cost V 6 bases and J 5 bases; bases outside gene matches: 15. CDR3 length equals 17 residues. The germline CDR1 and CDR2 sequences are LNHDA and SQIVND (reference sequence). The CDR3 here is CASSLRLAGHTHNEQFF. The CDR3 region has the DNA TGTGCCAGTAGCTTACGGCTAGCGGGTCACACCCACAATGAGCAGTTCTTC.

The CDR3 is CASSVGGTGFSGELFF. CDR3 sequence (DNA): TGTGCCAGCAGCGTAGGAGGGACAGGGTTTTCCGGGGAGCTGTTTTTT. V and J are TRBV9 and TRBJ2-2, with 9 positions matching TRBD1. This CDR3 has 16 residues. V gave up 0 bases and J gave up 6 bases; unmatched junction bases: 6. Germline values: CDR1 SGDLS, CDR2 YYNGEE.

The CDR3 region has the DNA TGTGCCAGCAGCGGCTGGACACCTTTGGGCAATGAGCAGTTCTTC. Its translation is CASSGWTPLGNEQFF. The V and J genes are TRBV5-4 and TRBJ2-1, with a weak D call TRBD1 (5 bases). This CDR3 spans 15 amino acids. From germline, CDR1 is SGHNT and CDR2 YYREEE (reference sequence). V lost 4 bases and J 6 bases, leaving 17 bases between the germline ends.

CDR3 protein: CASSLAHLAESSYNEQFF. CDR3 DNA sequence: TGTGCCAGCAGCTTAGCACACCTAGCGGAGAGCTCCTACAATGAGCAGTTCTTC. The chain links TRBV7-6 to TRBJ2-1, with TRBD2 matching 7 bases. Germline V gene sequence: CDR1 SGHVS, CDR2 FNYEAQ. Trimming cost V 0 bases and J 0 bases; bases outside gene matches: 8. This CDR3 spans 18 amino acids.

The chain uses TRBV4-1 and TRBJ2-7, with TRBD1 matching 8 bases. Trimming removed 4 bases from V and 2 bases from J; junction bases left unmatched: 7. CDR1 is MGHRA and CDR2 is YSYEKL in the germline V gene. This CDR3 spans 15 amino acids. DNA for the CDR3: TGCGCCAGCAGCCCGATCACGGGACAGGCCTACGAGCAGTACTTC. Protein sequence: CASSPITGQAYEQYF.